This T cell receptor beta chain emerged from a study of blood T cells in healthy people across ages. Whole-study findings and limits: The study regarded diversity estimates from one million T cells as underestimates.

Total RNA, at least 5 micrograms per sample, came from PBMCs. This clonotype was picked up a small number of times. Its antigen is still unknown. A second PCR, run for 7 to 11 cycles, used a sample-barcoded 5' primer plus a J-beta primer mix. TCRdb redid the calling of the 5' RACE reads with MiXCR, one entry per CDR3 protein. Of hundreds of thousands of distinct CDR3 sequences detected, approximately 25% appear once; the ten largest clones hold around 9.2%. V shed 4 bases and J 10 bases; nucleotides not matched to a gene: 5. Germline CDR1 and CDR2: MNHEY and SVGEGT. This CDR3 has 15 amino acids. These sequences were also reported in another study, on T cells of mothers and their children. That work adds: Five to seven children, together with their three healthy Caucasian mothers, made up the donors.

This chain uses TRBV6-2 or TRBV6-3 with TRBJ1-6, with TRBD1 matching 12 bases. The material sequenced was blood. This sequence originates from a boy aged 10-17 years in good health. CDR3 in amino acids: CASSSPGQGASPLHF. DNA of the CDR3: TGTGCCAGCAGTTCCCCGGGACAGGGGGCGTCACCCCTCCACTTT.